The 22 T cell receptor beta chains below were found in one sample sequenced in a study of pediatric ulcerative colitis. This table comes from immunoSEQ multiplex PCR, and its TCRdb copy is limited to in-frame clones, with some not included. The top ten clones hold 6.5% to 8.5% of a sample with approximately 9,000 clones, approximately 88% of them seen once. The sequenced sample consisted of blood. The source is a girl aged 5-17 years with moderate ulcerative colitis.

The chain has TRBV28 and TRBJ1-2; D is possibly TRBD1 (5 bases). Germline V CDR1 and CDR2: MDHEN, SYDVKM. V lost 2 bases, J lost 4 bases, and 11 bases lay in between. The CDR3 has 14 residues. The CDR3 loop reads CASSLDDSGYGYTF. CDR3 DNA: TGTGCCAGCAGTTTAGATGACAGCGGCTATGGCTACACCTTC.

Here the CDR3 reads CASSFIGQETQYF. CDR3 nucleotide sequence: TGTGCCAGCAGTTTTATCGGTCAAGAGACCCAGTACTTC. The V gene is TRBV28, the J gene TRBJ2-5, with no clear D. Trimming shortened V by 3 bases and J by 2 bases, and 7 bases separated the two germline ends. The CDR3 has 13 residues. Germline CDR1 reads MDHEN; CDR2 reads SYDVKM.

This clone was picked up one time. The V gene is TRBV19, the J gene TRBJ2-1, with 9 bases that match TRBD1. The CDR3 loop spans 16 amino acids. V was clipped by 5 bases and J by 12 bases; unmatched bases: 17. CDR1 LNHDA and CDR2 SQIVND come from the germline V gene (reference sequence). CDR3 nucleotide sequence: TGTGCCAGTAGTCTCGCCCTGGGACAGGGAGTAAGGGGGCAGTTCTTC. Translation gives CASSLALGQGVRGQFF.

The genes are TRBV10-1 and TRBJ2-2; D possibly corresponds to TRBD1 (5 bases). Trimming took off 6 bases at V and 2 bases at J, with 10 bases between the two ends. Germline V gives CDR1 WNHNN, CDR2 SYGVQD (reference sequence). The CDR3 loop spans 14 amino acids. The CDR3 region is CASRRQTNTGELFF. CDR3 nucleotide sequence: TGCGCCAGCAGAAGACAGACCAACACCGGGGAGCTGTTTTTT.

The rearrangement links TRBV5-5 to TRBJ2-7; 9 nucleotides align to TRBD1. V was pared by 4 bases and J by 3 bases, with 2 bases of the junction left unmatched. The germline V gene encodes CDR1 SGHKS and CDR2 YYEKEE (reference sequence). The CDR3 contains 13 residues. The DNA for the CDR3 is TGTGCCAGCAGCCGACAGGGGGGCTACGAGCAGTACTTC. Amino acids: CASSRQGGYEQYF.

This chain links TRBV28 with TRBJ2-7; D unclear. The germline CDR1 and CDR2 sequences are MDHEN and SYDVKM. Trimming shortened V by 4 bases and J by 2 bases, and 15 bases separated the two germline ends. This CDR3 spans 15 amino acids. CDR3 protein: CASSSPGFGTYEQYF. The CDR3 DNA follows: TGTGCCAGCAGTTCTCCGGGTTTTGGGACCTACGAGCAGTACTTC.

The chain carries TRBV5-1 and TRBJ2-3; TRBD1 agrees at 8 bases. Per germline, CDR1 SGHRS and CDR2 YFSETQ. CDR3 size: 16 residues. V lost 4 bases, J lost 2 bases, and 9 bases stayed unmatched. The DNA of the CDR3 is TGCGCCAGCAGCCGTAAGACAGGGGACACCACAGATACGCAGTATTTT. Translated, it gives CASSRKTGDTTDTQYF. The variable domain in full, with the rest retrieved from reference TRBV5-1 and TRBJ2-3, is KAGVTQTPRYLIKTRGQQVTLSCSPISGHRSVSWYQQTPGQGLQFLFEYFSETQRNKGNFPGRFSGRQFSNSRSEMNVSTLELGDSALYLCASSRKTGDTTDTQYFGPGTRLTVL.

The chain links TRBV7-9 to TRBJ1-2; D perhaps matches TRBD1 (6 bases). This CDR3 is 14 amino acids long. CDR1 is SEHNR, CDR2 FQNEAQ, per germline (reference sequence). Trimming cost V 2 bases and J 2 bases, with 9 bases left between them. The CDR3 DNA sequence: TGTGCCAGCAGCTTAAAGGGGACAAACTATGGCTACACCTTC. This translates into CASSLKGTNYGYTF. The variable domain in full, with the rest retrieved from reference TRBV7-9 and TRBJ1-2, is DTGVSQNPRHKITKRGQNVTFRCDPISEHNRLYWYRQTLGQGPEFLTYFQNEAQLEKSRLLSDRFSAERPKGSFSTLEIQRTEQGDSAMYLCASSLKGTNYGYTFGSGTRLTVV.

The rearrangement joins TRBV27 to TRBJ2-7; D may be TRBD2 (5 bases). Germline V CDR1 and CDR2: MNHEY, SMNVEV (reference sequence). The CDR3 loop spans 15 amino acids. With 5 bases removed from V and 3 bases from J, the gap between germline ends came to 17 bases. CDR3 protein: CASSPSPARVYEQYF. The CDR3 nucleotides read TGTGCCAGCAGTCCGTCCCCCGCGAGGGTCTACGAGCAGTACTTC.

The chain combines TRBV27 with TRBJ2-3; possibly TRBD1 for D (5 bases). V shed 5 bases and J shed 2 bases, with 17 bases lying between them. Germline-derived CDR1 and CDR2 are MNHEY and SMNVEV (reference sequence). There are 16 residues in the CDR3. In DNA, the CDR3 is TGTGCCAGCAGTCCATTAGGGGCAGTGTACACAGATACGCAGTATTTT. Translated, it gives CASSPLGAVYTDTQYF.

The V call is TRBV9, the J call TRBJ2-2; unclear D gene. This CDR3 contains 16 residues. Germline loops: CDR1 SGDLS, CDR2 YYNGEE. Trimming took off 4 bases at V and 0 bases at J, with 13 bases between the two ends. This CDR3 reads CASSIRNQTNTGELFF. The CDR3 DNA is TGTGCCAGCAGCATTAGGAACCAAACGAACACCGGGGAGCTGTTTTTT.

This clone appeared once. V is TRBV7-8 and J is TRBJ2-2; 14 positions agree with TRBD2. The CDR3 has 18 amino acids. Per the germline V gene, CDR1 is SGHVS and CDR2 is FQNEAQ. V dropped 7 bases and J dropped 0; count of bases not matched to a gene: 7. The DNA for the CDR3 is TGTGCCAGCAAGACTAGCGGGGGGGCCGTCGCGAACACCGGGGAGCTGTTTTTT. Its translation is CASKTSGGAVANTGELFF.

There are a few counts of this clone. The V gene is TRBV2, the J gene TRBJ1-5; D uncertain. V was trimmed by 7 bases and J by 8 bases, leaving 9 bases between them. The CDR3 length is 11 residues. The V gene's germline CDR1 is SNHLY and CDR2 FYNNEI. The CDR3 DNA follows: TGTGCCAGCAAGGCGGGAGAGCCCCAGCATTTT. This encodes CASKAGEPQHF.

The chain employs TRBV19 and TRBJ1-1; 9 nucleotides match TRBD1. Germline CDR1 reads LNHDA; CDR2 reads SQIVND (reference sequence). The CDR3 contains 17 residues. J gave up 1 base and V 5 bases, and 11 bases lay outside the gene matches. Here the CDR3 DNA reads TGTGCCAGTAGTTCAAGCCCCGGGGACAGGGCGAACACTGAAGCTTTCTTT. This gives the protein CASSSSPGDRANTEAFF.

V and J are TRBV13 and TRBJ1-2; 9 bases agree with TRBD1. The CDR3 has 15 residues. With 3 bases clipped from V and 4 bases from J, the junction kept 6 bases outside the gene matches. Germline V gene data show CDR1 as PRHDT and CDR2 as FYEKMQ (reference sequence). CDR3 coding DNA: TGTGCCAGCAGCTTCGGGACAGGGCTCGTCTATGGCTACACCTTC. This gives the protein CASSFGTGLVYGYTF. The variable domain in full, completed from reference TRBV13 and TRBJ1-2, reads AAGVIQSPRHLIKEKRETATLKCYPIPRHDTVYWYQQGPGQDPQFLISFYEKMQSDKGSIPDRFSAQQFSDYHSELNMSSLELGDSALYFCASSFGTGLVYGYTFGSGTRLTVV.

This chain connects TRBV21-1 to TRBJ2-5; no check of the table's D call, TRBD1, against the DNA was made. TRBV21-1 is a listed pseudogene. CDR3 size: 15 residues. CDR3: CASIETQGLQETQYF. In DNA, the CDR3 is TGTGCCAGCATCGAAACGCAGGGCCTCCAAGAGACCCAGTACTTC.

This clone appeared once. V and J are TRBV28 and TRBJ1-1, with D perhaps matching TRBD1 (5 bases). V lost 7 bases to trimming and J lost 0 bases, with 24 bases between them. CDR1 is MDHEN, CDR2 SYDVKM, per germline. This CDR3 spans 18 amino acids. The CDR3 loop is CASKSSGRAIWMNTEAFF. The CDR3 DNA follows: TGTGCCAGCAAAAGTTCGGGCAGGGCTATCTGGATGAACACTGAAGCTTTCTTT.

The chain is built from TRBV7-2 and TRBJ2-5; TRBD1 is a possible D gene (6 bases). Germline-derived CDR1 and CDR2 are SGHTA and FQGNSA. Trimming removed 5 bases from V and 1 base from J, with 14 bases in between. The CDR3 has 15 amino acids. Here the CDR3 DNA reads TGTGCCAGCAGCCCCCGGGTGGGGGCCCAAGAGACCCAGTACTTC. This encodes CASSPRVGAQETQYF.

The J gene is TRBJ1-5, the V gene TRBV10-3; D is perhaps TRBD1 (6 bases). Trimming removed 5 bases at V and 6 bases at J, with 14 bases between. The CDR3 spans 14 residues. CDR1 and CDR2 from the germline V gene are ENHRY and SYGVKD. CDR3 nucleotides: TGTGCCATCAGTTCTACAGGGTCGGGTCAGCCCCAGCATTTT. Protein sequence: CAISSTGSGQPQHF.

The chain uses TRBV6-1 and TRBJ1-5; unclear D gene. V gave up 0 bases and J gave up 5 bases, with 11 bases separating them. The CDR3 covers 15 residues. Germline CDR1 MNHNS, CDR2 SASEGT. Written as DNA, the CDR3 is TGTGCCAGCAGTGAAGCGCTCCGGGTCGATCAGCCCCAGCATTTT. This translates into CASSEALRVDQPQHF.

This clone has a single count. The chain is built from TRBV7-8 and TRBJ1-5; 8 nucleotides agree with TRBD1. Germline CDR1 is SGHVS and CDR2 is FQNEAQ. V lost 4 bases to trimming and J lost 6 bases; unmatched junction nucleotides: 8. The CDR3 is 15 amino acids. CDR3 region: CASSSSRQGTQPQHF. Written as DNA, the CDR3 is TGTGCCAGCAGCTCTTCTCGACAGGGGACTCAGCCCCAGCATTTT.

The rearrangement uses TRBV4-1 and TRBJ2-1, with 11 bases that match TRBD2. CDR1 is MGHRA, CDR2 YSYEKL, per germline. After removal of 0 bases from V and 7 bases from J, the junction contained 5 bases not matched to a gene. There are 16 residues in the CDR3. The CDR3: CASSQDTSGSLNEQFF. The CDR3, as DNA: TGCGCCAGCAGCCAAGATACTAGCGGGAGCCTGAATGAGCAGTTCTTC.